This T cell receptor beta chain was sequenced in a study of blood T cell repertoires in COVID-19. As for the study in general: Collection of acute and convalescent COVID-19 samples took place in the United States, Italy and Spain. In each case, the material was cDNA or gDNA derived from T cells, B-cell-depleted T cells, or PBMCs.

Source study methods: Reference gene primer amplification gave nucleated cell count estimates. The table came from immunoSEQ multiplex PCR; TCRdb's copy has only in-frame clones and leaves some out. That table gives V, J and clone size, and the DNA gave D and trimming. The sample consists of 60,000 to 70,000 clones, roughly 90% of them appearing once. Germline V lookup: CDR1 MGHDK, CDR2 SYGVNS. This CDR3 is 13 amino acids long. The ends lost 6 bases at V and 3 bases at J; junction bases unmatched: 4. The rearrangement joins TRBV25-1 to TRBJ1-2; 7 bases match TRBD1. The sequenced sample consisted of peripheral blood. This clonotype was obtained from a woman in her sixties with acute or convalescent COVID-19. The CDR3: CASSRQGHYGYTF. The CDR3 DNA follows: TGTGCCAGCAGCAGACAGGGACACTATGGCTACACCTTC.